These 10 T cell receptor beta chains were all obtained from the same sample, sequenced in a study of blood T cell repertoires in COVID-19. Assay used: immunoSEQ multiplex PCR; TCRdb lists only in-frame clones, some missing. The sample shows approximately 250,000 clones, approximately 90% of them seen only once. Sequencing was carried out using PBMCs or T cells enriched from blood (not recorded which). The receptors shown here come from a woman younger than 45 with acute COVID-19.

V usage is TRBV2 and J usage is TRBJ1-1; 9 bases fit TRBD1. J gave up 4 bases and V 6 bases, and 12 bases lay outside the gene matches. This CDR3 region has 16 residues. Germline V gene lookup returns CDR1 SNHLY and CDR2 FYNNEI. CDR3 sequence (DNA): TGTGCCAGCAGATCCCCGGGACAGGGTTTGAGCACTGAAGCTTTCTTT. Its protein product is CASRSPGQGLSTEAFF.

The rearrangement uses TRBV7-3 and TRBJ2-1, with a possible D match to TRBD2 (5 bases). The CDR3 has 12 amino acids. V dropped 4 bases and J dropped 10 bases, with 11 bases sitting between them. From germline, CDR1 is SGHTA and CDR2 FQGTGA. The CDR3 nucleotides read TGTGCCAGCAGCTATCTAGCTGGCGAGCAGTTCTTC. It translates to CASSYLAGEQFF.

The chain links TRBV13 to TRBJ1-3, with D possibly matching TRBD1 (5 bases). Germline values: CDR1 PRHDT, CDR2 FYEKMQ (reference sequence). This CDR3 is built from 17 residues. Trimming shortened V by 5 bases and J by 0 bases, and 17 bases separated the two germline ends. CDR3: CASSGPDIHSSGNTIYF. In DNA form, the CDR3 reads TGTGCCAGCAGCGGCCCGGACATCCACAGCTCTGGAAACACCATATATTTT.

The chain joins TRBV4-3 to TRBJ2-1; 8 bases agree with TRBD2. This CDR3 contains 16 residues. Germline V gives CDR1 LGHNA, CDR2 YSLEER. After removal of 4 bases from V and 0 bases from J, the junction contained 5 bases not matched to a gene. The CDR3: CASSPTSDRSYNEQFF. The CDR3 DNA sequence: TGCGCCAGCAGCCCGACTAGCGACCGCTCCTACAATGAGCAGTTCTTC.

J is TRBJ2-3 and V is TRBV5-6; D gene uncertain. Trimming left V 6 bases short and J 3 bases short, with 11 bases between. This CDR3 is 13 amino acids long. Germline values: CDR1 SGHDT, CDR2 YYEEEE. The CDR3 spells CASTMEKTDTQYF. For the CDR3, the DNA is TGTGCCAGCACCATGGAGAAGACAGATACGCAGTATTTT.

This clone has only one observation. The rearrangement joins TRBV30 to TRBJ2-1; possible D gene TRBD1, 6 bases. CDR3 length: 14 residues. The V end was cut by 0 bases, the J end by 2 bases, with 8 bases between. From germline, CDR1 is GTSNPN and CDR2 SVGIG (reference sequence). CDR3 loop: CAWSVNRAYNEQFF. In nucleotides, the CDR3 is TGTGCCTGGAGTGTAAACAGGGCCTACAATGAGCAGTTCTTC.

The gene calls are TRBV4-1 and TRBJ1-5; 9 bases agree with TRBD1. Losses at the gene ends were 4 bases for V and 2 bases for J; bases not matched to a gene: 6. This CDR3 has 16 amino acids. CDR1 is MGHRA and CDR2 is YSYEKL in the germline V gene. CDR3 protein: CASSPEGDRGNQPQHF. In DNA, the CDR3 is TGCGCCAGCAGCCCAGAGGGGGACAGGGGCAATCAGCCCCAGCATTTT.

The chain carries TRBV28 and TRBJ1-1; D possibly corresponds to TRBD1 (6 bases). The germline CDR1 and CDR2 sequences are MDHEN and SYDVKM. The CDR3 totals 14 residues. The V end lost 7 bases, the J end lost 0 bases, and 12 bases lay between the germline ends. The CDR3 nucleotides read TGTGCCAGCAACCGACAGGCGATGAACACTGAAGCTTTCTTT. Protein sequence: CASNRQAMNTEAFF.

In this sample, this clone turned up once. The rearrangement joins TRBV2 to TRBJ1-5; 10 nucleotides line up with TRBD1. V lost 6 bases, J lost 6 bases, and 2 bases stayed unmatched. This CDR3 contains 13 residues. The V gene's germline CDR1 is SNHLY and CDR2 FYNNEI. The CDR3 here is CASRGQGSQPQHF. The DNA for the CDR3 is TGTGCCAGCAGGGGACAGGGGAGTCAGCCCCAGCATTTT.

V gene TRBV13 combines with J gene TRBJ1-2, with 9 bases matching TRBD1. This CDR3 is built from 15 residues. The trim removed 4 bases at V and 6 bases at J, leaving 9 bases unmatched. Germline V gene data show CDR1 as PRHDT and CDR2 as FYEKMQ (reference sequence). The CDR3 loop reads CASSSGQGLGNGYTF. The CDR3 nucleotides read TGTGCCAGCAGCTCGGGACAGGGCCTAGGGAATGGCTACACCTTC.